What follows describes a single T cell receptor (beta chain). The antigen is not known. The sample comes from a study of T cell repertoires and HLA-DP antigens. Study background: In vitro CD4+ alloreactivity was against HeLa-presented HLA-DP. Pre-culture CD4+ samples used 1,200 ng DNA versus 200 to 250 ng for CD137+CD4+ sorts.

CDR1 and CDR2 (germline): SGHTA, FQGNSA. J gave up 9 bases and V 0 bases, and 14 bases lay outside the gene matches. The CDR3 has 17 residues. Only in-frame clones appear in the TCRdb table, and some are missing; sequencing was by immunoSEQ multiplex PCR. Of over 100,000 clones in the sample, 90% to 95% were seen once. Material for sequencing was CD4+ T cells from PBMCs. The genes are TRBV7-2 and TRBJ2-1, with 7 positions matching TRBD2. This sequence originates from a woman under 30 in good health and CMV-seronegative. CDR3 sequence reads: CASSLALKRGGSSEQFF. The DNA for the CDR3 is TGTGCCAGCAGCTTAGCGCTGAAGCGGGGAGGTTCGAGTGAGCAGTTCTTC.